Shown below are 4 T cell receptor beta chains from a single sample sequenced in a study of monozygotic twins with inflammatory bowel disease. Each CDR3 protein gets one entry in TCRdb, which reprocessed the 5' RACE reads and gives no DNA. The sample data list 400,000 to 500,000 distinct CDR3 sequences. The specimen was blood. Receptor source: a human donor with ulcerative colitis or Crohn's disease, or a healthy co-twin of an affected twin (not recorded which).

The gene calls are TRBV27 and TRBJ1-1; the TCRdb D gene call, TRBD1, has no DNA to confirm it. Germline values: CDR1 MNHEY, CDR2 SMNVEV (reference sequence). The CDR3 length is 16 residues. CDR3 sequence reads: CASGPNGVRENTEAFF.

The chain joins TRBV7-2 to TRBJ1-1. Germline V gene sequence: CDR1 SGHTA, CDR2 FQGNSA. The CDR3 runs 14 residues. CDR3 residues: CASSLGEGPYEAFF. Complete variable domain (other parts from reference TRBV7-2 and TRBJ1-1): GAGVSQSPSNKVTEKGKDVELRCDPISGHTALYWYRQSLGQGLEFLIYFQGNSAPDKSGLPSDRFSAERTGGSVSTLTIQRTQQEDSAVYLCASSLGEGPYEAFFGQGTRLTVV.

V is TRBV7-9 and J is TRBJ2-5. The CDR3 length is 13 residues. Germline V lookup: CDR1 SEHNR, CDR2 FQNEAQ (reference sequence). CDR3 amino acids: CASSSGSQETQYF.

V gene TRBV5-4 combines with J gene TRBJ2-2. The CDR3 is made up of 15 amino acids. CDR1 and CDR2 from the germline V gene are SGHNT and YYREEE (reference sequence). The CDR3 protein is CASSFRATNTGELFF. The full variable domain, with the rest looked up from reference TRBV5-4 and TRBJ2-2, is ETGVTQSPTHLIKTRGQQVTLRCSSQSGHNTVSWYQQALGQGPQFIFQYYREEENGRGNFPPRFSGLQFPNYSSELNVNALELDDSALYLCASSFRATNTGELFFGEGSRLTVL.